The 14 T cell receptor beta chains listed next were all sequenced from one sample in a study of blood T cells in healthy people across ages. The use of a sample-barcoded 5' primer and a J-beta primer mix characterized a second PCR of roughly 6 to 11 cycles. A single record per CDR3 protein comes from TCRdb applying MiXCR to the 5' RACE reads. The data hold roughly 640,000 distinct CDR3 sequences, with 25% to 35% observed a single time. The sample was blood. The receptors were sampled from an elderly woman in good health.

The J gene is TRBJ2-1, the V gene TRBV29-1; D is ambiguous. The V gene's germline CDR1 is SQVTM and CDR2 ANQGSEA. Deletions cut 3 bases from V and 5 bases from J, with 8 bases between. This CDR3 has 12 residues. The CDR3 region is CSVEAVNNEQFF. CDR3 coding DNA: TGCAGCGTTGAGGCAGTAAACAATGAGCAGTTCTTC.

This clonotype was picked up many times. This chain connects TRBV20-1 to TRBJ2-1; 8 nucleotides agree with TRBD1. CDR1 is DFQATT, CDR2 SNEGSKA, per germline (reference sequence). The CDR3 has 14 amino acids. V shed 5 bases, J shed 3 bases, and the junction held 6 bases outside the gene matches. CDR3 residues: CSAPPGQDYNEQFF. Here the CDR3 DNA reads TGCAGTGCTCCTCCGGGACAGGACTACAATGAGCAGTTCTTC.

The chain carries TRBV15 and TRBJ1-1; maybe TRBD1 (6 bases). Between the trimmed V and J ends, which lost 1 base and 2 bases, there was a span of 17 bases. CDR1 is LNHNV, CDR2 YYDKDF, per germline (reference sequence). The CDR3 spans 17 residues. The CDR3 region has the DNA TGTGCCACCAGCAGAGGCGGACAGAGATTGATCAACACTGAAGCTTTCTTT. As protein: CATSRGGQRLINTEAFF. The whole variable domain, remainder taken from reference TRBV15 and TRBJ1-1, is DAMVIQNPRYQVTQFGKPVTLSCSQTLNHNVMYWYQQKSSQAPKLLFHYYDKDFNNEADTPDNFQSRRPNTSFCFLDIRSPGLGDTAMYLCATSRGGQRLINTEAFFGQGTRLTVV.

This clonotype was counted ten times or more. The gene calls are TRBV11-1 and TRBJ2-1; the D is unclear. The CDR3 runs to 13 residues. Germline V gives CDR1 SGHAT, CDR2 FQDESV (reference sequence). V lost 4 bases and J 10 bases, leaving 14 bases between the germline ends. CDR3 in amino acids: CASSSRQVGEQFF. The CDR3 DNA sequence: TGTGCCAGCAGCTCGCGCCAAGTTGGGGAGCAGTTCTTC.

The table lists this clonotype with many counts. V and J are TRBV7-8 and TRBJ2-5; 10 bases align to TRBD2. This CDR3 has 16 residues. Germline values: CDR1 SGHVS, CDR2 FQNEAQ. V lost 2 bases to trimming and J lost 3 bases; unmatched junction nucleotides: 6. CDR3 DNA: TGTGCCAGCAGCTTATCTACCAGCGGGGGGGAAGAGACCCAGTACTTC. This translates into CASSLSTSGGEETQYF.

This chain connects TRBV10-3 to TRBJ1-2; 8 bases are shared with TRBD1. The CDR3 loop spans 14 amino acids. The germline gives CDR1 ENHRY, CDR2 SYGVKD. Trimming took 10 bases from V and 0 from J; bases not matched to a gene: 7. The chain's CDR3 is CATSRGQSNYGYTF. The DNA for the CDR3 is TGTGCCACCTCCAGGGGGCAATCTAACTATGGCTACACCTTC.

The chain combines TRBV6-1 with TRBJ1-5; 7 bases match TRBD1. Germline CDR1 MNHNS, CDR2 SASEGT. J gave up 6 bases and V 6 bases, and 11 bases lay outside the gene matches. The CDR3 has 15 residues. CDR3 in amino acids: CASRAVKGGFQPQHF. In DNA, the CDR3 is TGTGCCAGCAGAGCGGTCAAAGGGGGCTTTCAGCCCCAGCATTTT.

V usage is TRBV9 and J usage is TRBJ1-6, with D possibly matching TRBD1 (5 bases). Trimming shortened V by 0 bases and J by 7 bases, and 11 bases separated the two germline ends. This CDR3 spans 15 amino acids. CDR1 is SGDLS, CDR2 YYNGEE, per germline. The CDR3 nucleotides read TGTGCCAGCAGCGTAGGCGCAGGGTCAAATTCACCCCTCCACTTT. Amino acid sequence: CASSVGAGSNSPLHF.

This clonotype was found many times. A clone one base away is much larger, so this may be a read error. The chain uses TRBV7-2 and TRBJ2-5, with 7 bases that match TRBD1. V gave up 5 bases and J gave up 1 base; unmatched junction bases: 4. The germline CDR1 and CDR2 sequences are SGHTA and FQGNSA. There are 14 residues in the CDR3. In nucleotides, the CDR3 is TGTGCCAGCAGCCCGTGGACAGGCCAAGAGACCCAGTACTTC. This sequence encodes CASSPWTGQETQYF.

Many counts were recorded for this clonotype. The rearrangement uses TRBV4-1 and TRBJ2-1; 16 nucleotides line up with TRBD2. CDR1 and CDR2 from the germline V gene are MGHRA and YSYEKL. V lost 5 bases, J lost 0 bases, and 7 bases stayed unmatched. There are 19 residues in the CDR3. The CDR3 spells CASSGTSGGASPSYNEQFF. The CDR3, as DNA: TGCGCCAGCAGCGGGACTAGCGGGGGGGCCTCACCCTCCTACAATGAGCAGTTCTTC.

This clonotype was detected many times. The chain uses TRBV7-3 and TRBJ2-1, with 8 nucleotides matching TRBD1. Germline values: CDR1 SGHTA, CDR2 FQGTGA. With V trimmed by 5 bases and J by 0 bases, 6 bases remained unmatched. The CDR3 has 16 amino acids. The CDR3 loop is CASSPITGGSYNEQFF. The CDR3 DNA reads TGTGCCAGCAGCCCCATAACAGGGGGCTCCTACAATGAGCAGTTCTTC.

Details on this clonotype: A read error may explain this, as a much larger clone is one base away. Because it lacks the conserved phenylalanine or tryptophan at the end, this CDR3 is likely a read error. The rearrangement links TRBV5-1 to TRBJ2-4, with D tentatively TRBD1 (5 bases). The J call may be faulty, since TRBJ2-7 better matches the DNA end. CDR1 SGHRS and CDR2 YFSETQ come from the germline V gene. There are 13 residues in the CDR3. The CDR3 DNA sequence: TGCGCCAGCAGCTTAGGCAGGGTACCCGAGCAGTACTGC. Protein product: CASSLGRVPEQYC.

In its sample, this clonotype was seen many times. The CDR3, as DNA: TGTGCCAGCAGCCAAGAACACCAACCCTCCGGGGAGCTGTTTTTT. Translating it yields CASSQEHQPSGELFF. This chain links TRBV4-2 with TRBJ2-2; D gene ambiguous. The V end lost 0 bases, the J end lost 6 bases, and 11 bases lay between the germline ends. The CDR3 consists of 15 residues. From germline, CDR1 is LGHNA and CDR2 YNFKEQ.

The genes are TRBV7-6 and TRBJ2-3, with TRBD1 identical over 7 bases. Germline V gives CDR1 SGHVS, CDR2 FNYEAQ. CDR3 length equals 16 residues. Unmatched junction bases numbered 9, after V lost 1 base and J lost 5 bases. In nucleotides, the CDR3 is TGTGCCAGCAGCTTAGTTCCAGGGGGTACAAGAGATACGCAGTATTTT. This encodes CASSLVPGGTRDTQYF.